The following is a T cell receptor beta chain sequence with its context. This sample is drawn from a study of blood T cell repertoires in COVID-19. Study-wide background: Sample material is recorded as cDNA or gDNA derived from T cells, B-cell-depleted T cells, or PBMCs.

In the original workflow: The authors estimated nucleated cell counts from reference gene primer amplification. The assay was immunoSEQ multiplex PCR, and TCRdb's table has in-frame clones only and misses some. That table gives V, J and clone size, and the DNA gave D and trimming. The profile shows approximately 240,000 clones, around 81% of them singletons. The CDR3 runs to 14 residues. Per the germline V gene, CDR1 is MNHEY and CDR2 is SMNVEV (reference sequence). V trimming: 4 bases; J trimming: 2 bases; junction bases outside the gene matches: 4. The sequencing input was peripheral blood. This chain joins TRBV27 and TRBJ2-7, with 8 bases lining up with TRBD2. This TCR was sampled from a woman in her twenties or thirties who had recovered from COVID-19. The CDR3 DNA sequence: TGTGCCAGCAGTTGGGGCGGGGGGACCTACGAGCAGTACTTC. Translated: CASSWGGGTYEQYF.